This TCR beta chain emerged from a study of blood T cell repertoires in COVID-19. The CDR3 totals 18 residues. V shed 9 bases and J 0 bases; nucleotides not matched to a gene: 12. CDR1 and CDR2 from the germline V gene are SGHRS and YFSETQ. The method was immunoSEQ multiplex PCR; TCRdb's version includes in-frame clones alone and lacks a portion of them. The sample has about 270,000 clones, approximately 90% seen once. Participant-reported clinical history was the basis for cohort assignment. Sequenced: PBMCs or T cells enriched from blood (not recorded which). The chain employs TRBV5-1 and TRBJ2-1; 13 nucleotides agree with TRBD2. The clonotype comes from a man aged 40-49 years who had been exposed to COVID-19. The DNA for the CDR3 is TGCGCCACTGGGACCGGGACTAGCGGGACTAGCTCCTACAATGAGCAGTTCTTC. Translating it yields CATGTGTSGTSSYNEQFF.